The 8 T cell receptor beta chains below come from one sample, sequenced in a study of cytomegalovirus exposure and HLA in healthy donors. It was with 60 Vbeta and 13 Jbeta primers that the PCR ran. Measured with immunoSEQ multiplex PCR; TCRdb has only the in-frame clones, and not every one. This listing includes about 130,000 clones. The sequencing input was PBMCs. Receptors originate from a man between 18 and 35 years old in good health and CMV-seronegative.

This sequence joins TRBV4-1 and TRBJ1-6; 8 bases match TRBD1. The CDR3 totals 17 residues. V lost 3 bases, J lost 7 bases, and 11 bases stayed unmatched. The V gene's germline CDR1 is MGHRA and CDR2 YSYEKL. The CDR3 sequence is CASSQVPAGTGNSPLHF. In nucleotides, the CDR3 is TGCGCCAGCAGCCAGGTACCTGCGGGGACAGGCAATTCACCCCTCCACTTT.

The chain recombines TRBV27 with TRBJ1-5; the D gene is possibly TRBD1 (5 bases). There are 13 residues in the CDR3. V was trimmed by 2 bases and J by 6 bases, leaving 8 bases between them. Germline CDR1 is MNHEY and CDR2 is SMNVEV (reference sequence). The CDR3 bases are TGTGCCAGCAGTTTAAGGGGTCTTCAGCCCCAGCATTTT. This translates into CASSLRGLQPQHF.

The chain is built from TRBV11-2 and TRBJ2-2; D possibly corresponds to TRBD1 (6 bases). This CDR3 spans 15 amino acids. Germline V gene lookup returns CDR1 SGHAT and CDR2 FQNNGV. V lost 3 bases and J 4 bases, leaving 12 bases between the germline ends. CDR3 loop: CASSFGQPGTGELFF. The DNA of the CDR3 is TGTGCCAGCAGCTTTGGACAGCCGGGCACCGGGGAGCTGTTTTTT.

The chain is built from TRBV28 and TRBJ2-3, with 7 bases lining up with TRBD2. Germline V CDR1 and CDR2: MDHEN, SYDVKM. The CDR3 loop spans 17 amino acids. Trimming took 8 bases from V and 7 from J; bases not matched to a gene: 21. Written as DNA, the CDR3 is TGTGCCAGCGTCAGGTATAGGGGACTACCAGTCCGGAATACGCAGTATTTT. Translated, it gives CASVRYRGLPVRNTQYF.

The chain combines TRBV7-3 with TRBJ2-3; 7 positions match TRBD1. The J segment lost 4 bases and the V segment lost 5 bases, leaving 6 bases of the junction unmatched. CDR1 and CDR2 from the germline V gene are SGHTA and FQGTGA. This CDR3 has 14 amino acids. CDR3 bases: TGTGCCAGCAGCGCGACAGGGTCCCCAGATACGCAGTATTTT. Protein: CASSATGSPDTQYF.

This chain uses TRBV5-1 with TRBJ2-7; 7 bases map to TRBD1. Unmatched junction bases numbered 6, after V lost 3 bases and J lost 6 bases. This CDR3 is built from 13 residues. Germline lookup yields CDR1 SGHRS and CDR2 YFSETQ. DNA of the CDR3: TGCGCCAGCAGCTCTGGACAGGTGCCCGAGCAGTACTTC. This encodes CASSSGQVPEQYF. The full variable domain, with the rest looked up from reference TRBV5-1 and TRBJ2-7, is KAGVTQTPRYLIKTRGQQVTLSCSPISGHRSVSWYQQTPGQGLQFLFEYFSETQRNKGNFPGRFSGRQFSNSRSEMNVSTLELGDSALYLCASSSGQVPEQYFGPGTRLTVT.

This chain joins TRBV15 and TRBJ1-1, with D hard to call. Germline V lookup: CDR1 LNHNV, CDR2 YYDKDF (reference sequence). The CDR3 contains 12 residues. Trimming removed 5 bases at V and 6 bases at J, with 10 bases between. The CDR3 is CATSGDSPEAFF. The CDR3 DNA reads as TGTGCCACCAGCGGTGACTCCCCTGAAGCTTTCTTT.

CDR3 sequence (DNA): TGTGCCAGCAGTTTGGCTAGCGGGAGGAACGAGCAGTTCTTC. Amino acid sequence: CASSLASGRNEQFF. The J gene is TRBJ2-1, the V gene TRBV28; 11 positions agree with TRBD2. CDR3 length: 14 residues. J gave up 10 bases and V 3 bases, and 5 bases lay outside the gene matches. In germline, CDR1 is MDHEN, CDR2 SYDVKM.